A single sample is the source of the 8 T cell receptor beta chains below, sequenced in a study of cytomegalovirus exposure and HLA in healthy donors. In the PCR, 60 Vbeta and 13 Jbeta primers were used. The assay was immunoSEQ multiplex PCR, and TCRdb's table has in-frame clones only and misses some. The data show approximately 170,000 clones, about 79% seen once. Material for sequencing was PBMCs. These receptors were taken from a female donor in good health and CMV-seronegative.

This chain joins TRBV4-2 and TRBJ2-5; 9 bases are shared with TRBD1. With V trimmed by 6 bases and J by 5 bases, 19 bases remained unmatched. This CDR3 region has 18 residues. CDR1 and CDR2 from the germline V gene are LGHNA and YNFKEQ. This CDR3 reads CASSRTGGTGSKGETQYF. CDR3 nucleotides: TGTGCCAGCAGTCGTACGGGCGGGACAGGGAGTAAGGGGGAGACCCAGTACTTC.

This clone appeared a few times. The rearrangement joins TRBV5-1 to TRBJ2-7; D may be TRBD2 (6 bases). This CDR3 comprises 14 residues. Between the trimmed V and J ends, which lost 4 bases and 5 bases, there was a span of 16 bases. Per the germline V gene, CDR1 is SGHRS and CDR2 is YFSETQ. The CDR3 region has the DNA TGCGCCAGCAGCACCCCGGGAGAAATCCACGAGCAGTACTTC. It encodes CASSTPGEIHEQYF.

The chain recombines TRBV6-1 with TRBJ2-1; TRBD2 aligns across 8 bases. J gave up 15 bases and V 0 bases, and 4 bases lay outside the gene matches. Germline values: CDR1 MNHNS, CDR2 SASEGT. The CDR3 contains 12 residues. CDR3 bases: TGTGCCAGCAGTGAAGCGCGGGGGGTTAGGTTCTTC. It encodes CASSEARGVRFF.

This clone was recorded a few times. The chain is built from TRBV2 and TRBJ1-5, with D hard to call. The CDR3 length is 13 residues. The V end lost 3 bases, the J end lost 5 bases, and 8 bases lay between the germline ends. Germline lookup yields CDR1 SNHLY and CDR2 FYNNEI. The CDR3 nucleotides are TGTGCCAGCAGTGACACTCATGATCAGCCCCAGCATTTT. Its translation is CASSDTHDQPQHF. Based on the CDR3 plus reference TRBV2 and TRBJ1-5, the full variable domain is EPEVTQTPSHQVTQMGQEVILRCVPISNHLYFYWYRQILGQKVEFLVSFYNNEISEKSEIFDDQFSVERPDGSNFTLKIRSTKLEDSAMYFCASSDTHDQPQHFGDGTRLSIL.

CDR3 coding DNA: TGTGCCAGCAGTGGCCGACATGGGGGCAAGGGGGAAAAACTGTTTTTT. The encoded protein is CASSGRHGGKGEKLFF. This chain joins TRBV6-1 and TRBJ1-4; TRBD1 might be the D (6 bases). The CDR3 runs 16 residues. Trimming removed 4 bases at V and 8 bases at J, with 20 bases between. Germline-derived CDR1 and CDR2 are MNHNS and SASEGT.

The J gene is TRBJ2-2, the V gene TRBV6-1; D perhaps matches TRBD2 (6 bases). The V gene lost 3 bases and the J gene lost 7 bases, with 15 bases spanning the gap. The germline gives CDR1 MNHNS, CDR2 SASEGT. The CDR3 sequence is 15 residues long. The CDR3 sequence: CASSDSIAANGELFF. The CDR3 nucleotides are TGTGCCAGCAGTGACAGTATAGCGGCTAACGGGGAGCTGTTTTTT.

Only one count was recorded for this clone. V is TRBV6-5 and J is TRBJ1-2; possibly TRBD1 for D (6 bases). V lost 6 bases and J lost 1, with 12 bases in between. The CDR3 is 14 amino acids. Germline assignment: CDR1 MNHEY and CDR2 SVGAGI. As DNA, the CDR3 is TGTGCCAGCAGACTCGGACAGCTTAACTATGGCTACACCTTC. This gives the protein CASRLGQLNYGYTF.

The rearrangement links TRBV4-1 to TRBJ1-5; a weak D match, TRBD1 (5 bases). Germline CDR1 and CDR2: MGHRA and YSYEKL. The V gene lost 6 bases and the J gene lost 3 bases, with 12 bases spanning the gap. The CDR3 is 14 residues long. CDR3 DNA sequence: TGCGCCAGCAGTTACGACAGAGCCAATCAGCCCCAGCATTTT. Translation gives CASSYDRANQPQHF.